This is a list of T cell receptor beta chains from one sample in a study of human T cells and chemical hapten exposure. Each CDR3 protein is one row after TCRdb ran MiXCR on the RACE reads. The sample includes tens of thousands of distinct CDR3 sequences, 5.5% to 8% of them seen just once. Sequencing was performed on whole blood, taken in connection with sensitization to the hapten diphenylcyclopropenone (DPC). These receptor sequences come from a woman in her 30s with alopecia areata. Some clones in this sample may be carry-over from other donors' samples. Each CDR3 is given with its conserved first and last residue. Fields, in order: J gene, V gene, CDR3 protein.

j_call: TRBJ1-6; v_call: TRBV12-3/TRBV12-4; cdr3_aa: CASIRTGLNSPLHF
j_call: TRBJ1-4; v_call: TRBV18; cdr3_aa: CASSARGGEEKLFF
j_call: TRBJ1-1; v_call: TRBV5-1; cdr3_aa: CASSLDWTGVNTEAFF
j_call: TRBJ2-3; v_call: TRBV6-5; cdr3_aa: CASSTGGETDTQYF
j_call: TRBJ2-1; v_call: TRBV27; cdr3_aa: CASSFRGFGNEQFF
j_call: TRBJ1-6; v_call: TRBV7-2; cdr3_aa: CASSLEGPNSPLHF
j_call: TRBJ2-5; v_call: TRBV5-1; cdr3_aa: CASSLGVQETQYF
j_call: TRBJ1-5; v_call: TRBV7-2; cdr3_aa: CASSSRVNNQPQHF
j_call: TRBJ2-3; v_call: TRBV3-1; cdr3_aa: CASSQDRWGRKSTDTQYF
j_call: TRBJ2-7; v_call: TRBV18; cdr3_aa: CASSPRGSRGTYEQYF
j_call: TRBJ2-3; v_call: TRBV28; cdr3_aa: CASSLELPTAGTAPDTQYF
j_call: TRBJ1-5; v_call: TRBV27; cdr3_aa: CASSLYRPGGSNQPQHF
j_call: TRBJ2-7; v_call: TRBV27; cdr3_aa: CASSLRGARSYEQYF
j_call: TRBJ2-1; v_call: TRBV7-3; cdr3_aa: CASSFSGTSDYNEQFF
j_call: TRBJ1-5; v_call: TRBV7-2; cdr3_aa: CASSLEGQGRQPQHF
j_call: TRBJ1-2; v_call: TRBV6-2/TRBV6-3; cdr3_aa: CASNFQGNMMDGYTF
j_call: TRBJ1-1; v_call: TRBV18; cdr3_aa: CASSPNTEAFF
j_call: TRBJ1-1; v_call: TRBV29-1; cdr3_aa: CSVRGTALNTEAFF
j_call: TRBJ2-7; v_call: TRBV5-1; cdr3_aa: CASSLATAPYEQYF
j_call: TRBJ2-3; v_call: TRBV5-1; cdr3_aa: CASSRGTGGPLGTDTQYF
j_call: TRBJ1-1; v_call: TRBV6-6; cdr3_aa: CASIARRDTEAFF
j_call: TRBJ1-6; v_call: TRBV7-9; cdr3_aa: CASSFDSNNSPLHF
j_call: TRBJ1-5; v_call: TRBV27; cdr3_aa: CASSPGRINQPQHF
j_call: TRBJ1-2; v_call: TRBV6-5; cdr3_aa: CASSRGGSDRGPPGGYTF
j_call: TRBJ1-5; v_call: TRBV7-6; cdr3_aa: CASSARLNQPQHF
j_call: TRBJ2-7; v_call: TRBV29-1; cdr3_aa: CSATRAGSEQYF
j_call: TRBJ1-6; v_call: TRBV4-1; cdr3_aa: CASSLDGTYNSPLHF
j_call: TRBJ2-1; v_call: TRBV10-3; cdr3_aa: CAMGRDTEDNEQFF
j_call: TRBJ1-5; v_call: TRBV6-6; cdr3_aa: CASSYSSRFSNQPQHF
j_call: TRBJ2-1; v_call: TRBV6-4; cdr3_aa: CASSDSSGSYNEQFF
j_call: TRBJ1-6; v_call: TRBV12-3/TRBV12-4; cdr3_aa: CASNKGPPSNSPLHF
j_call: TRBJ2-7; v_call: TRBV13; cdr3_aa: CASSSGNEQYF